Given below is one TCR beta chain in context. What it binds is not known. The data are from a study of beta chain features in type 1 diabetes. Study overall: The samples had 100 million to 140 million sorted cells examined in all. Overall study findings and caveats: Researchers reported that naive, central memory and Treg TCRB repertoires appeared more similar in patients than in healthy donors.

What was sequenced were expressed TCRB transcripts, since all of the isolated RNA had been reverse transcribed. Clones were read by immunoSEQ multiplex PCR, and TCRdb kept only the in-frame ones, dropping some. The sample has 40,000 to 45,000 clones, roughly 49% seen once. What was sequenced was Tregs from blood. This clonotype was sampled from a woman under 30 in good health.

CDR3 in amino acids: CATSKGPGKTGALGDTQYF. The CDR3 DNA is TGTGCCACCAGCAAGGGCCCGGGGAAGACAGGCGCTCTGGGAGATACGCAGTATTTT. The V and J genes are TRBV15 and TRBJ2-3; D possibly corresponds to TRBD1 (6 bases). This CDR3 contains 19 residues. Trimming took 4 bases from V and 5 from J, leaving 28 bases between them. CDR1 LNHNV and CDR2 YYDKDF come from the germline V gene (reference sequence).